Here is one T cell receptor (beta chain) with its context. There is no known antigen for this receptor. Qualities for individual bases were not recorded, and no much larger clone is one base off. Trimming removed 6 bases from V and 3 bases from J; the gene matches leave 13 bases unexplained. There are 17 amino acids in the CDR3, from cysteine to phenylalanine inclusive. The DNA shown is the 51-base CDR3, in frame from base 1. CDR1 and CDR2 are drawn from the germline V gene: MGHRA, YSYEKL. The sample is drawn from a study of PD-1 blockade in classical Hodgkin lymphoma (dated by TCRdb to the early 2020s). Turning to the overall study: Nivolumab dosing was 3 mg/kg intravenously every 2 weeks, continuing until either disease progression or unacceptable toxicity. The study used CyTOF and TCR beta sequencing to define a peripheral blood immune signature of response to PD-1 blockade in classical Hodgkin lymphoma. Overall study outcomes, separate from this receptor: A significant rise by C4D1 was seen in CD4+ but not CD8+ TCR diversity (p=0.0027 vs p=0.16), with the rise being most apparent in complete responders (p=0.02). Patients starting nivolumab less than 1 year after ASCT had lower diversity and were excluded from later analyses to avoid confounding by immune reconstitution. Baseline TCR diversity was reported to be lower in newly diagnosed patients than in healthy donors, and even lower in relapsed/refractory patients. Baseline diversity similar to that of newly diagnosed patients was observed in trial patients achieving complete response, whereas significantly lower diversity was observed in partial responders and progressors. The study was limited to a single clinical trial cohort, and causes of repertoire differences, possibly disease activity or prior therapy, remained undefined.

Genomic DNA was extracted with the Qiagen DNeasy kit from unsorted PBMCs and from negatively selected CD4+ and CD8+ fractions. Amplification of TCR beta CDR3 regions was done by immunoSEQ multiplex PCR with primers that anneal to V and J segments. A synthetic immune receptor repertoire was used to minimize amplification bias, and any remaining bias was removed computationally after sequencing. As for the authors' bioinformatics: Custom Python scripts were used to quantify repertoire diversity as the Shannon entropy index. Unsorted, CD4+ and CD8+ repertoires were examined separately, except in combined analyses, for which CD4+ and CD8+ sequences were merged in silico. A clone counted as expanded when the clone's frequency after treatment rose at least 2-fold relative to C1D1, and clones undetected at baseline were given a pseudocount of 0.5. Singleton clones were defined as clones with 0 or 1 copy at C1D1, and non-singleton clones were defined as clones with 2 or more copies. Clones expanded in unsorted samples were labelled as CD4+, CD8+ or unknown by matching protein sequences in sorted samples from the same patient. Diversity changes from C1D1 to C4D1 were tested in paired samples using Wilcoxon tests. Here the immuneACCESS table is served through TCRdb, limited to in-frame sequences with V and J called. Missing clones are a known gap in these copies; in checked studies unresolved V genes cover under half, and the rest lacks a known reason. V, J and clone size were drawn from that table, and D and trimming were deduced from the DNA. Recorded for this sample are tens of thousands of clones; roughly 89% of them occurred a single time. The top ten hold over 8.5% of the sample.

In light of the paper, this sample's time point label describes: cycle 2 day 1 (C2D1) of nivolumab. Every trial patient had relapsed following autologous stem cell transplantation, and prior brentuximab vedotin exposure was what differed among cohorts A, B and C. The trial cohort comprised some 60 patients with relapsed/refractory classical Hodgkin lymphoma whose best overall responses were complete response, partial response or progressive disease. Single-agent nivolumab was administered to trial patients in the multi-cohort phase II CheckMate 205 trial. An independent review committee assessed best overall response by applying the 2007 International Working Group response criteria. Trial PBMCs were collected just before the start of nivolumab (C1D1) and during therapy at cycle 2 day 1 and cycle 4 day 1. Peripheral blood was collected in 8 mL Vacutainer Cell Preparation Tubes, from which PBMCs were isolated by centrifugation and then cryopreserved.

In this chain, TRBV4-1 is recombined with TRBJ2-7, with 11 middle bases fitting TRBD2. This receptor was identified in a human donor with classical Hodgkin lymphoma. The sequencing here drew on peripheral blood mononuclear cells (PBMCs), taken before the second cycle of nivolumab. The CDR3 region reads CASSRSLAGGSGYEQYF. The nucleotide sequence is given as TGCGCCAGCAGTCGAAGCCTAGCGGGAGGATCTGGCTACGAGCAGTACTTC.